This is a list of T cell receptor beta chains from one sample in a study of shared clonotypes between healthy human individuals. Assay used: immunoSEQ multiplex PCR; TCRdb lists only in-frame clones, some missing. The data hold over a million clones, with around 82% observed a single time. Sequencing input: memory CD4+ T cells from PBMCs. These receptors were obtained from a man aged 18 to 30 in good health. Some clones in this sample may be carry-over from other donors' samples. Each CDR3 is given with its conserved first and last residue. Each record gives: D gene, clone size, J gene, CDR3 length, V gene, CDR3 protein, CDR3 DNA. A D gene is named only where the DNA matches it firmly. Where a row states a size, it is once, few, many or the class of an expanded clone; other rows omit it.

NA,NA,TRBJ1-3,16,TRBV7-2,CASSFGFSGVGNTIYF,TGTGCCAGCAGCTTTGGGTTTTCAGGGGTCGGAAACACCATATATTTT
TRBD1,NA,TRBJ1-4,15,TRBV6-5,CASRREQGASEKLFF,TGTGCCAGCAGGAGAGAACAGGGGGCAAGTGAAAAACTGTTTTTT
NA,NA,TRBJ1-1,14,TRBV7-9,CASSQSGQNTEAFF,TGTGCCAGCAGCCAAAGTGGACAGAACACTGAAGCTTTCTTT
TRBD1,NA,TRBJ2-1,17,TRBV12-5,CASGSRSGQGFRNEQFF,TGTGCTAGTGGTTCTCGCTCGGGACAGGGGTTTCGCAATGAGCAGTTCTTC
NA,NA,TRBJ1-6,13,TRBV18,CASSQNRDSPLHF,TGTGCCAGCTCACAGAACAGGGATTCACCCCTCCACTTT
TRBD1,NA,TRBJ2-1,14,TRBV28,CASQGQGAKNEQFF,TGTGCCAGCCAAGGGCAGGGGGCTAAAAATGAGCAGTTCTTC
NA,NA,TRBJ1-2,13,TRBV7-9,CASSPRTDYGYTF,TGTGCCAGCAGCCCACGGACGGACTATGGCTACACCTTC
NA,NA,TRBJ1-4,15,TRBV4-1,CASSQVGPGGEKLFF,TGCGCCAGCAGCCAAGTCGGGCCTGGCGGGGAAAAACTGTTTTTT
TRBD1,NA,TRBJ2-7,13,TRBV5-8,CASSRQGRYEQYF,TGTGCCAGCAGCCGACAGGGGAGGTACGAGCAGTACTTC
NA,NA,TRBJ2-3,16,TRBV7-2,CASSLGGGGRMDTQYF,TGTGCCAGCAGCTTAGGAGGCGGGGGCAGGATGGATACGCAGTATTTT
NA,NA,TRBJ2-1,13,TRBV10-1,CASSESIGNEQFF,TGCGCCAGCAGTGAGTCTATCGGGAATGAGCAGTTCTTC
NA,few,TRBJ2-7,13,TRBV6-1,CASSGQEGYEQYF,TGTGCCAGCAGTGGACAGGAAGGGTACGAGCAGTACTTC
TRBD1,NA,TRBJ1-2,14,TRBV6-5,CASSYSRDSNGYTF,TGTGCCAGCAGTTACTCCCGGGACAGTAATGGCTACACCTTC
NA,NA,TRBJ2-3,12,TRBV6-5,CASSVAGDTQYF,TGTGCCAGCAGTGTAGCAGGAGATACGCAGTATTTT
TRBD2,NA,TRBJ2-5,18,TRBV19,CASSMVDRAGGPSKTQYF,TGTGCCAGTAGTATGGTCGATCGCGCGGGAGGGCCCTCGAAGACCCAGTACTTC
NA,few,TRBJ2-1,13,TRBV6-4,CASSQVVGSEQFF,TGTGCCAGCAGTCAAGTCGTAGGGAGTGAGCAGTTCTTC
NA,once,TRBJ2-3,14,TRBV5-1,CASSFGRGPDTQYF,TGCGCCAGCAGCTTCGGTAGGGGCCCAGATACGCAGTATTTT
TRBD1,NA,TRBJ2-3,14,TRBV2,CASSYGQGTDTQYF,TGTGCCAGCAGTTACGGACAGGGGACAGATACGCAGTATTTT
TRBD2,NA,TRBJ2-3,16,TRBV5-1,CASSGGLAQSTDTQYF,TGCGCCAGCAGCGGGGGACTAGCGCAGAGCACAGATACGCAGTATTTT
TRBD1,NA,TRBJ2-6,17,TRBV28,CASGTGGQISGANVLTF,TGTGCCAGCGGGACAGGGGGCCAAATCTCTGGGGCCAACGTCCTGACTTTC
TRBD2,NA,TRBJ2-7,14,TRBV5-1,CASSWGLAAYEQYF,TGCGCCAGCAGCTGGGGACTAGCTGCCTACGAGCAGTACTTC
TRBD2,NA,TRBJ2-7,13,TRBV29-1,CSAAYMRGGEQYF,TGCAGCGCCGCATACATGCGGGGGGGCGAGCAGTACTTC
NA,many,TRBJ2-5,12,TRBV7-9,CAGGWGQETQYF,TGTGCCGGCGGTTGGGGACAAGAGACCCAGTACTTC
TRBD1,once,TRBJ2-2,15,TRBV5-4,CASSGTDIFTGELFF,TGTGCCAGCAGTGGGACAGACATCTTCACCGGGGAGCTGTTTTTT
NA,few,TRBJ1-2,14,TRBV2,CASSEMRDAGGYTF,TGTGCCAGCAGTGAGATGCGAGATGCGGGAGGCTACACCTTC
NA,NA,TRBJ1-3,14,TRBV30,CAWSVPATGNTIYF,TGTGCCTGGAGTGTACCCGCTACTGGAAACACCATATATTTT
TRBD2,NA,TRBJ2-2,18,TRBV30,CAGPSPGLAGWGTGELFF,TGTGCCGGGCCTTCGCCGGGACTAGCGGGATGGGGCACCGGGGAGCTGTTTTTT
NA,NA,TRBJ2-7,14,TRBV30,CAWTRDTGSYEQYF,TGTGCCTGGACCCGGGACACCGGCTCCTACGAGCAGTACTTC
NA,many,TRBJ1-2,16,TRBV27,CASSLSASGGSYGYTF,TGTGCCAGCAGTCTTTCCGCCTCAGGCGGGTCCTATGGCTACACCTTC
NA,NA,TRBJ2-1,16,TRBV7-9,CASSLAGSGEMDEQFF,TGTGCCAGCAGCTTAGCTGGTTCGGGAGAAATGGATGAGCAGTTCTTC
TRBD1,few,TRBJ2-3,13,TRBV6-1,CASSGGQRDTQYF,TGTGCCAGCAGTGGGGGACAGCGCGATACGCAGTATTTT